This T cell receptor (beta chain) stems from a study of blood T cells in healthy people across ages. General study findings and limits: In long-lived donors, naive CD4+ cell counts and diversity exceeded those of aged donors. The study could not conclusively compare naive and antigen-experienced cells, given its unsorted PBMCs.

Note on this clonotype: What it recognizes is unknown.

Germline CDR1 LGHNA, CDR2 YSLEER. V was cut by 1 base and J by 8 bases, with 13 bases left in between. CDR3 length: 14 amino acids. Primers used in a second PCR of roughly 7 to 11 cycles were a sample-barcoded 5' primer and a J-beta primer mix. Each cDNA was tagged by a template-switch adaptor containing 12 random nucleotides. Any given sample supplied a minimum of 3 million CDR3-containing paired-end reads. One entry per CDR3 protein results from TCRdb running MiXCR on the 5' RACE reads. Of around 800,000 distinct CDR3 sequences in the sample, more than 35% were seen once. This clonotype originated in a man at least 80 years old in good health. Sequences were obtained from blood. The rearrangement links TRBV4-3 to TRBJ2-3; TRBD1 might be the D (5 bases). CDR3 protein: CASSQATEESTQYF. CDR3 in DNA: TGCGCCAGCAGCCAAGCGACAGAAGAAAGTACGCAGTATTTT.